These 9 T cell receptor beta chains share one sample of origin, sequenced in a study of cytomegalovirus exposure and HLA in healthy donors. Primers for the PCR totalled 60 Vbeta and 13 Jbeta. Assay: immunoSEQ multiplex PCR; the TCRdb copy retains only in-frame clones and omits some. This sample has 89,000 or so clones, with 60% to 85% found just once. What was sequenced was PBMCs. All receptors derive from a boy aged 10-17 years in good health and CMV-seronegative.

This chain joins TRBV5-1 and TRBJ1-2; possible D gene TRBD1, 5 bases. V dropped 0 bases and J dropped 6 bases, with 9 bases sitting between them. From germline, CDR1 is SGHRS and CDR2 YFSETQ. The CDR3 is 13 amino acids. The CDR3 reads CASSLDRFDGYTF. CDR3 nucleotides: TGCGCCAGCAGCTTGGACAGGTTCGATGGCTACACCTTC.

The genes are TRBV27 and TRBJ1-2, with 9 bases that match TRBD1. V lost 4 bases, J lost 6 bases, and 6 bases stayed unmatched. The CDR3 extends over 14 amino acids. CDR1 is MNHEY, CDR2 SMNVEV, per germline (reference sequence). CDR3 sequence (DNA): TGTGCCAGCAGTTCCGCAGGACAGGGGCATGGCTACACCTTC. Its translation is CASSSAGQGHGYTF.

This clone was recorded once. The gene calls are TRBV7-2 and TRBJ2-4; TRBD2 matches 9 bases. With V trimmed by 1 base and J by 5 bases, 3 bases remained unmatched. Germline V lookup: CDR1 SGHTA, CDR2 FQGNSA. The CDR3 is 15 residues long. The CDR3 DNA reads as TGTGCCAGCAGCTTAGGGGGCGGGAGGGAAAACATTCAGTACTTC. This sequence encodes CASSLGGGRENIQYF.

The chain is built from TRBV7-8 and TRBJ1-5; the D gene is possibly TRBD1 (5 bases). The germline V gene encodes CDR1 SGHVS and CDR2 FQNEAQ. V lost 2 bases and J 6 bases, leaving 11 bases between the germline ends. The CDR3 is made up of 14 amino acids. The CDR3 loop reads CASSLLQDGQPQHF. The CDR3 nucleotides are TGTGCCAGCAGCTTACTACAGGACGGTCAGCCCCAGCATTTT.

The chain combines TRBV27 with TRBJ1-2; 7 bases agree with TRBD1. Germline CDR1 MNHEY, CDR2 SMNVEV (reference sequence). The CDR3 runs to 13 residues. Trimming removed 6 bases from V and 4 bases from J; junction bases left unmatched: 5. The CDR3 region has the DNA TGTGCCAGCAGATCCGGGACAGTCTATGGCTACACCTTC. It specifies CASRSGTVYGYTF.

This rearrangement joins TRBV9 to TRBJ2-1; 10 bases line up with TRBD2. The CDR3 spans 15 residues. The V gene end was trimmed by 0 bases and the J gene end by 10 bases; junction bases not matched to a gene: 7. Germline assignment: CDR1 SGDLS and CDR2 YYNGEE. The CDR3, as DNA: TGTGCCAGCAGCGTAGATAGCGGGGGGTCCGTCGAGCAGTTCTTC. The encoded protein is CASSVDSGGSVEQFF.

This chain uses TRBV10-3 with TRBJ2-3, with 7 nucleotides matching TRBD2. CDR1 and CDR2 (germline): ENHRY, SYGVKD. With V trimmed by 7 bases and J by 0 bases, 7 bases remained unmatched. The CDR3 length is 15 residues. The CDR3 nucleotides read TGTGCCATCACCCAGGGACTAAAGAGCACAGATACGCAGTATTTT. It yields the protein CAITQGLKSTDTQYF.

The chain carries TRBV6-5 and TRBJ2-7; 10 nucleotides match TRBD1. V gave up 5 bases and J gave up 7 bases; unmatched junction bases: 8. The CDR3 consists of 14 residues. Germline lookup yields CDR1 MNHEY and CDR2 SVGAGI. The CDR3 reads CASSMTGTGVEQYF. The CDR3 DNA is TGTGCCAGCAGTATGACGGGGACAGGGGTTGAGCAGTACTTC.

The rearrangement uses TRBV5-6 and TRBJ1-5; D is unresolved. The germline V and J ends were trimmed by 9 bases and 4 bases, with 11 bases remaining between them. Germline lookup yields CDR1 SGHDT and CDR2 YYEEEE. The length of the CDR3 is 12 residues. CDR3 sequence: CATPGWNQPQHF. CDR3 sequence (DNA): TGTGCCACCCCGGGTTGGAATCAGCCCCAGCATTTT.